This passage covers 7 T cell receptor beta chains from one sample sequenced in a study of early T cells in non-severe SARS-CoV-2 infection. MiXCR was run by TCRdb on the 5' RACE reads, yielding one entry per CDR3 protein. The sample contains tens of thousands of distinct CDR3 sequences, roughly 15% of which appear only once. Sequencing was performed on whole blood, taken at baseline. These receptors came from an adult who was a healthcare worker with PCR-confirmed SARS-CoV-2 infection or an uninfected control (not recorded which).

There are many counts of this clonotype. V usage is TRBV7-9 and J usage is TRBJ1-2; tentatively, D is TRBD1 (6 bases). The ends were cut back, 1 base at V and 4 bases at J, with 13 bases in the middle. The length of the CDR3 is 15 residues. Germline lookup yields CDR1 SEHNR and CDR2 FQNEAQ (reference sequence). Written as DNA, the CDR3 is TGTGCCAGCAGCTTAGGTGACAGGACCCGCTATGGCTACACCTTC. Its translation is CASSLGDRTRYGYTF.

This clonotype was counted between two and nine times. This chain joins TRBV5-1 and TRBJ2-3, with D tentatively TRBD1 or TRBD2 (5 bases each). The CDR3 contains 17 residues. Germline V gene data show CDR1 as SGHRS and CDR2 as YFSETQ. V was cut by 3 bases and J by 1 base, with 18 bases left in between. The DNA of the CDR3 is TGCGCCAGCAGCTGGGGGTCGGCAGCGGACGGCACAGATACGCAGTATTTT. It is translated as CASSWGSAADGTDTQYF.

This clonotype was seen only a few times. The CDR3 DNA reads as TGTGCCAGCTCAGGGGGCTTCAATCAGCCCCAGCATTTT. Its translation: CASSGGFNQPQHF. V and J are TRBV18 and TRBJ1-5; D might be TRBD1 (6 bases). In germline, CDR1 is KGHSH, CDR2 LQKENI. V was pared by 5 bases and J by 3 bases, with 8 bases between. There are 13 residues in the CDR3.

J is TRBJ2-1 and V is TRBV3-1; 12 bases map to TRBD2. The CDR3 loop spans 15 amino acids. Germline V gene lookup returns CDR1 LGHDT and CDR2 YNNKEL (reference sequence). V was clipped by 5 bases and J by 4 bases; unmatched bases: 3. The CDR3 sequence: CASSAGTSGYNEQFF. In nucleotides, the CDR3 is TGTGCCAGCAGCGCCGGGACTAGCGGGTACAATGAGCAGTTCTTC.

This clonotype has at least ten counts. This chain uses TRBV5-6 with TRBJ1-1; D may be TRBD1 (6 bases). Deletions cut 4 bases from V and 0 bases from J, with 10 bases between. CDR1 is SGHDT, CDR2 YYEEEE, per germline. This CDR3 is 14 amino acids long. The CDR3 reads CASSVDRLNTEAFF. The CDR3 DNA is TGTGCCAGCAGCGTCGACAGGCTGAACACTGAAGCTTTCTTT.

This clonotype was observed a few times. This chain joins TRBV2 and TRBJ2-7; 10 bases fit TRBD2. Unmatched junction bases numbered 12, after V lost 8 bases and J lost 5 bases. The germline gives CDR1 SNHLY, CDR2 FYNNEI. The CDR3 spans 15 residues. The CDR3 DNA follows: TGTGCCAGCCCCCTACCTAGCGGGAGTATCAACGAGCAGTACTTC. It is translated as CASPLPSGSINEQYF.

This clonotype came up a few times. The chain carries TRBV5-5 and TRBJ1-2; D is uncertain. From germline, CDR1 is SGHKS and CDR2 YYEKEE (reference sequence). The CDR3 covers 13 residues. Trimming cost V 0 bases and J 8 bases, with 11 bases left between them. DNA of the CDR3: TGTGCCAGCAGCTTGGCGGCGACGGGCGGCTACACCTTC. This gives the protein CASSLAATGGYTF.